Each of the 21 T cell receptor beta chains below was sequenced from the same sample in a study of monozygotic twins with inflammatory bowel disease. TCRdb re-called the 5' RACE reads and shows each CDR3 protein once, DNA omitted. There are a few hundred thousand distinct CDR3 sequences in the sample, with around 1.5% held by the top ten. Sequencing was carried out using blood. The receptors were sampled from a human donor with ulcerative colitis or Crohn's disease, or a healthy co-twin of an affected twin (not recorded which).

The V call is TRBV3-1, the J call TRBJ1-2; the D gene TCRdb calls, TRBD1, cannot be checked with no DNA. The germline V gene has CDR1 LGHDT and CDR2 YNNKEL (reference sequence). The CDR3 length is 18 residues. This CDR3 is CASSPSVPGQGRRYGYTF. The full variable domain, with the rest looked up from reference TRBV3-1 and TRBJ1-2, is DTAVSQTPKYLVTQMGNDKSIKCEQNLGHDTMYWYKQDSKKFLKIMFSYNNKELIINETVPNRFSPKSPDKAHLNLHINSLELGDSAVYFCASSPSVPGQGRRYGYTFGSGTRLTVV.

This chain uses TRBV9 with TRBJ1-3; TCRdb proposes TRBD1, but this gene call is untestable without DNA. This CDR3 has 19 residues. Germline CDR1 is SGDLS and CDR2 is YYNGEE. Here the CDR3 reads CASSVEITGTTYSGNTIYF.

The rearrangement uses TRBV7-9 and TRBJ1-2. Germline values: CDR1 SEHNR, CDR2 FQNEAQ (reference sequence). CDR3 length: 14 amino acids. The CDR3 reads CASSLALNWNGYTF.

This chain connects TRBV20-1 to TRBJ2-7; with no DNA, the TCRdb D assignment of TRBD1 cannot be verified. The V gene's germline CDR1 is DFQATT and CDR2 SNEGSKA (reference sequence). This CDR3 has 14 residues. The CDR3 sequence: CSFRPGTSSYEQYF.

This chain connects TRBV12-3 or TRBV12-4 to TRBJ1-1; the TRBD1 assignment by TCRdb is unverifiable without DNA. This CDR3 is built from 13 residues. CDR3 loop: CASTSDRVTEAFF.

The chain couples TRBV5-1 to TRBJ2-7; TCRdb lists TRBD2, though no DNA is available to test this call. The germline CDR1 and CDR2 sequences are SGHRS and YFSETQ. The length of the CDR3 is 13 residues. This CDR3 reads CASSLEGLAGQYF.

The chain carries TRBV20-1 and TRBJ1-1; there is no DNA to check the TCRdb D call of TRBD1. This CDR3 is 12 amino acids long. Germline loops: CDR1 DFQATT, CDR2 SNEGSKA (reference sequence). The CDR3 loop is CSARGGFAEAFF.

CDR3: CASSVAGTGGKADTQYF. J is TRBJ2-3 and V is TRBV9; TCRdb names TRBD1, which stays unverified in the absence of DNA. The CDR3 is 17 amino acids. In germline, CDR1 is SGDLS, CDR2 YYNGEE.

The chain couples TRBV7-2 to TRBJ1-1; TCRdb's D call of TRBD1 is untestable without DNA. CDR1 and CDR2 (germline): SGHTA, FQGNSA. This CDR3 is 14 amino acids long. CDR3 residues: CASSFSPVSTEAFF.

V is TRBV7-6 and J is TRBJ2-5; TCRdb proposes TRBD1, but this gene call is untestable without DNA. CDR3 size: 15 residues. Germline-derived CDR1 and CDR2 are SGHVS and FNYEAQ. The CDR3 loop reads CASCRSGGEEETQYF.

The chain couples TRBV10-2 to TRBJ2-5. CDR3 length: 13 amino acids. Germline V gene data show CDR1 as WSHSY and CDR2 as SAAADI. CDR3 protein: CASTTWAGETQYF.

The chain employs TRBV14 and TRBJ1-1; the D call from TCRdb, TRBD1, cannot be confirmed without DNA. Germline CDR1 SGHDN, CDR2 FVKESK. The CDR3 spans 15 residues. The CDR3 spells CASSQRTGRNTEAFF.

V and J are TRBV5-1 and TRBJ2-7; TCRdb calls TRBD2, which cannot be checked without DNA. Germline V gene data show CDR1 as SGHRS and CDR2 as YFSETQ. The CDR3 has 14 amino acids. The CDR3 spells CASRLAGGKYEQYF. Variable domain in full (rest from reference TRBV5-1 and TRBJ2-7): KAGVTQTPRYLIKTRGQQVTLSCSPISGHRSVSWYQQTPGQGLQFLFEYFSETQRNKGNFPGRFSGRQFSNSRSEMNVSTLELGDSALYLCASRLAGGKYEQYFGPGTRLTVT.

The chain combines TRBV5-1 with TRBJ2-1; TCRdb outputs TRBD1, but without DNA this stays unchecked. The CDR3 contains 15 residues. Looked up from germline, CDR1 is SGHRS and CDR2 is YFSETQ. The CDR3: CASGKTGMGSNEQFF.

The V gene is TRBV7-7, the J gene TRBJ2-2; the D call from TCRdb, TRBD2, cannot be confirmed without DNA. The CDR3 is 17 residues long. Germline loops: CDR1 SSHAT, CDR2 FNYEAQ (reference sequence). The CDR3 protein is CASSLNYQKGGTGELFF.

This sequence joins TRBV5-6 and TRBJ2-5; no DNA is available, so the TRBD1 call from TCRdb remains unchecked. CDR3 length: 16 amino acids. The germline V gene encodes CDR1 SGHDT and CDR2 YYEEEE. The chain's CDR3 is CASSADRTGVPETQYF.

The gene calls are TRBV27 and TRBJ1-1; as DNA is missing, the TRBD1 call by TCRdb cannot be tested. CDR1 is MNHEY, CDR2 SMNVEV, per germline (reference sequence). This CDR3 comprises 14 residues. CDR3 sequence reads: CASSWDSADTEAFF.

The genes are TRBV7-6 and TRBJ1-1. Looked up from germline, CDR1 is SGHVS and CDR2 is FNYEAQ. The CDR3 totals 15 residues. CDR3 loop: CASSSHTAANTEAFF.

The V gene is TRBV6-1, the J gene TRBJ2-7. The germline V gene has CDR1 MNHNS and CDR2 SASEGT. This CDR3 comprises 11 residues. The chain's CDR3 is CASTPSYEQYF.

The chain couples TRBV7-8 to TRBJ1-5; TCRdb's D call of TRBD1 is untestable without DNA. This CDR3 has 14 amino acids. Germline V gives CDR1 SGHVS, CDR2 FQNEAQ. This chain's CDR3 is CASSTQGENQPQHF.

The V call is TRBV29-1, the J call TRBJ2-7; the TCRdb D gene call, TRBD1, has no DNA to confirm it. In germline, CDR1 is SQVTM, CDR2 ANQGSEA. The CDR3 loop spans 13 amino acids. The CDR3 loop is CSVHLQGNYEQYF.